This T cell receptor (beta chain) was observed in a study of T cell repertoires in cytomegalovirus infection. The germline CDR1 and CDR2 sequences are SQVTM and ANQGSEA. Trimming left V 2 bases short and J 7 bases short, with 17 bases between. The CDR3 loop spans 14 amino acids. TCRdb re-called the reads through MiXCR, storing one row per CDR3 protein. The data show 600,000 to 700,000 distinct CDR3 sequences, approximately 33% seen once. Concerning this clonotype itself: Its antigen remains unidentified.

This chain links TRBV29-1 with TRBJ1-2, with a weak D call TRBD1 (6 bases). This sequence originates from a human donor in good health (CMV status not recorded). Some clones in this sample may be carry-over from other donors' samples. This material consisted of cultured PBMCs, taken from culture after CMV antigen stimulation. CDR3 region: CSVELVKGVSGYTF. The CDR3 region has the DNA TGCAGCGTTGAATTAGTGAAGGGGGTTTCTGGCTACACCTTC.